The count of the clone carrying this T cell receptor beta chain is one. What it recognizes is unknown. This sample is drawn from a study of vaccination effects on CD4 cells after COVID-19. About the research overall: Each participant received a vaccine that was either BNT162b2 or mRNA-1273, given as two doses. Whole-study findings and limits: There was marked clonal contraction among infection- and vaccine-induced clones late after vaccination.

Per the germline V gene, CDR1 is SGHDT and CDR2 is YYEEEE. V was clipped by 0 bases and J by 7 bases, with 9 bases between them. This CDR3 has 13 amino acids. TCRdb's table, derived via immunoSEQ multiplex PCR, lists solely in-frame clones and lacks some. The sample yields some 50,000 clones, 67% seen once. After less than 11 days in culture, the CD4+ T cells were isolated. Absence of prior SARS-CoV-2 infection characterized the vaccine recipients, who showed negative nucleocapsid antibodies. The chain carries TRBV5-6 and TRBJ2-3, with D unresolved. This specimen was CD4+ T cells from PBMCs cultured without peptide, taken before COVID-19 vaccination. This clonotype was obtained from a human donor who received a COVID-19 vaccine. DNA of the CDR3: TGTGCCAGCAGCTTGGTCGGCAGTAATACGCAGTATTTT. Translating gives CASSLVGSNTQYF.